This T cell receptor (beta chain) stems from a study of cytomegalovirus exposure and HLA in healthy donors. Study-wide context: A later analysis reported the same platform for the 95 to 150 validation repertoires and the roughly 630 first-cohort repertoires. General study results and limits: Within the approximately 110 validation repertoires, first-cohort TCR clusters tended to co-occur, according to a later analysis.

For this clone: Its antigen is unknown.

There are 13 residues in the CDR3. The germline V gene encodes CDR1 KGHSH and CDR2 LQKENI. The germline V and J ends were trimmed by 6 bases and 6 bases, with 15 bases remaining between them. Data came from immunoSEQ multiplex PCR; TCRdb stores just in-frame clones and leaves some out. The data contain over 85,000 clones, around 87% of them seen just once; the ten biggest clones take up almost 1.5%. The approximately 120-subject validation cohort, separate from the roughly 700-subject first cohort, included the donors. The gene calls are TRBV18 and TRBJ2-7, with D maybe TRBD2 (7 bases). Source material: PBMCs. The receptor was derived from a young woman in good health and CMV-seropositive. The CDR3 loop is CASSAMAGAEQYF. CDR3 DNA sequence: TGTGCCAGCTCGGCAATGGCGGGGGCCGAGCAGTACTTC.